This T cell receptor beta chain was found in a study of breast tumors, draining lymph nodes, adjacent tissues. Study-level findings and limits: Luminal-like breast cancer showed significantly higher tumor–nontumor repertoire similarity than basal-like. Tumor repertoires ranked between lymph nodes and nontumor tissue in diversity, with V and J gene preferences. Tumor T cell lymph node origin was a supported hypothesis, not proven.

TCRdb re-derived calls from the multiplex PCR reads in MiXCR, one entry per CDR3 protein. The repertoire consists of nearly 200,000 distinct CDR3 sequences, with approximately 33% occurring once and the leading ten covering approximately 4.5%. Germline CDR1 MNHNS, CDR2 SASEGT. The V end was cut by 6 bases, the J end by 5 bases, with 12 bases between. The CDR3 consists of 13 residues. About this clonotype itself: Its specificity is unknown.

The lymph nodes were axillary draining lymph nodes from breast cancer patients. The sample was axillary lymph node tissue. V gene TRBV6-1 combines with J gene TRBJ2-3; D may be TRBD2 (6 bases). This TCR was recovered from a female donor with breast cancer. Some clones in this sample may be carry-over from other donors' samples. CDR3 sequence: CASSGTYLDTQYF. CDR3 in DNA: TGTGCCAGCAGCGGGACTTATCTAGATACGCAGTATTTT.